Listed below are T cell receptor beta chains from one sample, sequenced in a study of T-cell reconstitution after alpha-beta-depleted transplantation in children. In TCRdb, the PCR reads were re-called with MiXCR into one record per CDR3 protein. This sample has around 180,000 distinct CDR3 sequences, with roughly 11% found just once. This material consisted of PBMCs, taken before TCRalphabeta/CD19-depleted stem cell transplant. The receptors shown here come from a boy aged 2 to 10 with acute myeloid leukemia, due to receive a stem cell transplant. CDR3s include the opening cysteine and the closing phenylalanine or tryptophan. The D gene is left open where the match is weak. Size is stated as how often the clone was seen (once, few, many) or a class if it is expanded.

v_call	clone_size	d_call	j_call	cdr3_aa	cdr3_nt
TRBV20-1	many	TRBD1	TRBJ2-5	CSATQGAGQETQYF	TGCAGTGCCACTCAGGGGGCGGGACAAGAGACCCAGTACTTC
TRBV20-1	many	.	TRBJ1-2	CSASAGAAIYGYTF	TGCAGTGCTAGCGCCGGGGCGGCTATATATGGCTACACCTTC
TRBV11-3	many	.	TRBJ2-2	CASSLFVKPGRTNTGELFF	TGTGCCAGCAGCTTATTTGTTAAACCGGGACGGACGAACACCGGGGAGCTGTTTTTT
TRBV28	many	.	TRBJ2-5	CASSFRDGKETQYF	TGTGCCAGCAGTTTCCGGGACGGGAAAGAGACCCAGTACTTC
TRBV7-2	few	TRBD1	TRBJ2-4	CASSLYRDRVKNIQYF	TGTGCCAGCAGCTTGTACCGGGACAGGGTGAAAAACATTCAGTACTTC
TRBV28	many	.	TRBJ1-2	CASSSRGGIDGYTF	TGTGCCAGCAGTTCTAGGGGGGGGATTGATGGCTACACCTTC
TRBV20-1	many	TRBD1	TRBJ1-3	CSASGGQGFGNTIYF	TGCAGTGCTAGTGGGGGACAGGGTTTTGGAAACACCATATATTTT
TRBV12-3/TRBV12-4	many	.	TRBJ1-2	CASSTTQGVLNYGYTF	TGTGCCAGCAGTACAACACAGGGAGTCCTTAACTATGGCTACACCTTC
TRBV27	many	TRBD1	TRBJ2-4	CASSPLYRTGANIQYF	TGTGCCAGCAGTCCCCTCTACCGGACAGGGGCAAACATTCAGTACTTC
TRBV6-1	many	TRBD1	TRBJ2-7	CASRGTGYEQYF	TGTGCCAGCAGGGGGACAGGGTACGAGCAGTACTTC
TRBV5-1	many	.	TRBJ2-5	CASSFPEAETQYF	TGCGCCAGCAGCTTCCCAGAGGCAGAGACCCAGTACTTC